This TCR beta chain stems from a study of shared clonotypes between healthy human individuals. The study drew all its donors from Caucasian adults living in Nashville, Tennessee. To note about this clone: Other DNA sequences in the same sample also yield this CDR3.

Every immunoSEQ plate was one replicate of a subset's evenly spread DNA. Method: immunoSEQ multiplex PCR; TCRdb's copy keeps in-frame clones and lacks some. The table records about 1.1 million clones, roughly 80% of them present only once. This CDR3 spans 12 amino acids. The V end lost 5 bases, the J end lost 4 bases, and 10 bases lay between the germline ends. CDR1 is SGHRS, CDR2 YFSETQ, per germline. The receptor's source is a man younger than 35 in good health. Some clones in this sample may be carry-over from other donors' samples. The sample taken for sequencing was memory CD4+ T cells from PBMCs. Described subset: CD45RA-negative fraction. The chain has TRBV5-1 and TRBJ2-7; a possible D gene is TRBD2 (6 bases). The CDR3 DNA sequence: TGCGCCAGCAGTTCTGGAGGGTACGAGCAGTACTTC. Translation gives CASSSGGYEQYF.